This paragraph covers one TCR beta chain sequence. This clonotype was found many times. It has no known antigen specificity. Per-nucleotide qualities are absent, and no much larger clonotype sits a single base away. The germline V gene sets CDR1 to SGHTA and CDR2 to FQGNSA. CDR3 length: 11 amino acids, cysteine to phenylalanine. Of the read, only the CDR3 DNA is kept; its 33 bases are in frame from base 1. The V end loses 8 bases and the J end loses 2 bases, and a stretch of 7 bases separates them. The sample belongs to a study of blood T cells in healthy people across ages (dated by TCRdb to between 2014 and 2017). Describing the broader study: In model experiments, template switching captured about one uniquely barcoded TCR beta cDNA molecule for every two T cells. Age-related changes in TCR beta repertoire diversity were measured in the study by deep sequencing normalized with unique cDNA molecular identifiers. The donors were divided into four age groups: young (average roughly 15 years), middle-aged (over 35), aged (approximately 59) and long-lived (82). To avoid experimental bias, donors of different ages were distributed randomly across sequencing lanes. For two donors (one aged 18 to 29 and one aged 80 or older), the study analyzed two additional independent replicas of 1 million unique cDNA reads from the same blood draw. Study-wide findings and limitations: The CMV infection status of donors was not known, potentially confounding age-related changes in expanded clonotypes. Observed TCR beta diversity per million T cells fell roughly linearly with age, and a significant reduction was already apparent by age roughly 40. Compared with the aged group, more naive CD4+ T cells, fewer expanded clones and increased TCR diversity were shown by the long-lived group, suggesting age selection. Total diversity estimates from one million sequenced T cells were considered lower bounds and underestimates. Since profiling was done on bulk unsorted PBMCs, naive and antigen-experienced compartments could not be conclusively compared. The percentage of naive T cells measured by flow cytometry correlated strongly with observed TCR beta diversity.

The roughly 39 donors, aged roughly 6 to 90 years, were systemically healthy Caucasian individuals from Russia. Approximately 9.7 milliliters of peripheral blood were drawn from each donor into EDTA-treated Vacutainer tubes. Ficoll-Paque density-gradient centrifugation was used to isolate PBMCs, with at least 6 million obtained per sample. Total RNA was extracted from PBMCs with Trizol reagent, with at least 6 micrograms obtained per sample. The percentages of naive CD45RAhigh/CD27high T cells were determined by flow cytometry on a PBMC aliquot from every donor. Libraries were prepared through 5' RACE. The reads were generated on an Illumina HiSeq 2500. A second PCR of roughly 6 to 11 cycles was run with a J-beta primer mix and a sample-barcoded 5' primer. A template-switch 5' adaptor carrying 12 random nucleotides introduced a unique molecular identifier onto each TCR beta cDNA molecule. Each sample yielded at least 3 million CDR3-containing paired-end reads. All of the RNA was converted into first-strand cDNA using the Mint cDNA synthesis kit, with a TRBC-specific oligonucleotide serving as the primer. After uracil-DNA glycosylase treatment, a first 18-cycle PCR used universal primers M1SS and BC2_uni_R on all cDNA. In the source study's methods: Each sample was normalized by randomly selecting 1 million high-quality reads, each carrying a distinct molecular identifier. Reads sharing molecular identifiers were discarded rather than binned into consensus sequences. MiTCR, run with a Q25 quality threshold and the strictest error-elimination algorithm, handled CDR3 identification, clonotype clustering and error correction. A nonparametric unseen species model with Euler transformation was used to estimate a lower bound on total TCR beta diversity. TCRdb reworked the public reads: Q25 trimming with fastp, MiXCR clone assembly, productive beta chains retained. Rows merge per CDR3 protein into single entries with the most common DNA and genes. TCRdb, not the authors, supplied the V and J calls. Present in this sample are 1.6 million or so distinct CDR3 sequences, about 32% of which were seen just once. The ten most abundant clones make up approximately 11% of the sample.

Sequenced material: blood. This receptor was obtained from a woman aged 25-40 years in good health. The rearrangement joined TRBV7-2 to TRBJ2-7, with no reliable assignment of the D segment. The DNA reads TGTGCCAGCTCCTTGCCCTACGAGCAGTACTTC. The translation is CASSLPYEQYF.